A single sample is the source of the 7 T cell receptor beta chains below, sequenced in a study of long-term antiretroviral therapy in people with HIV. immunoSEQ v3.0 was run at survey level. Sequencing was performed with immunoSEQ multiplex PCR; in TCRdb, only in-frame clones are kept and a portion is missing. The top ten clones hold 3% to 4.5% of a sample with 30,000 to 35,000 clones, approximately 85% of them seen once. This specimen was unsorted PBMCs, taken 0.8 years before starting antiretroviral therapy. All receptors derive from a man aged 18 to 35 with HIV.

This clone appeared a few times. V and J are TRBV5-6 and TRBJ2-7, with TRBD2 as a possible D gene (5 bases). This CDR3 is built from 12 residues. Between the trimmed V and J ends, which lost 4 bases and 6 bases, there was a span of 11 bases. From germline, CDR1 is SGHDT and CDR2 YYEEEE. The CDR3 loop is CASSGGGGEQYF. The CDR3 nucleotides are TGTGCCAGCAGCGGCGGAGGTGGCGAGCAGTACTTC.

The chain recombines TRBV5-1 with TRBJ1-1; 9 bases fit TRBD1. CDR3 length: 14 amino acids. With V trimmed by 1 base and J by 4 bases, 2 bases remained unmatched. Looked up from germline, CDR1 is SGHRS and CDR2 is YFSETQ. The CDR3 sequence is CASSLRQGGTEAFF. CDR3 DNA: TGCGCCAGCAGCTTGAGACAGGGGGGCACTGAAGCTTTCTTT.

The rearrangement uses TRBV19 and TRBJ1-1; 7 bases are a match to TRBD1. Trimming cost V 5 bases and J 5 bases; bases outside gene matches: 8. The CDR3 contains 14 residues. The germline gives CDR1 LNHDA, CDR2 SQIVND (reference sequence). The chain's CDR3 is CASSVSTGRTEAFF. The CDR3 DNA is TGTGCCAGTAGTGTTTCGACAGGGAGGACTGAAGCTTTCTTT.

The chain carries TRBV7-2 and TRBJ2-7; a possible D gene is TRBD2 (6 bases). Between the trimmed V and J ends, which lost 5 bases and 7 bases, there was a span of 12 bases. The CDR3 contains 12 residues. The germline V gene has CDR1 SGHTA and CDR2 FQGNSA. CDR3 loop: CASSIGGGEQYF. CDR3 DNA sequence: TGTGCCAGCAGCATCGGTGGGGGGGAGCAGTACTTC. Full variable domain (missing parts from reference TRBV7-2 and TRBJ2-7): GAGVSQSPSNKVTEKGKDVELRCDPISGHTALYWYRQSLGQGLEFLIYFQGNSAPDKSGLPSDRFSAERTGGSVSTLTIQRTQQEDSAVYLCASSIGGGEQYFGPGTRLTVT.

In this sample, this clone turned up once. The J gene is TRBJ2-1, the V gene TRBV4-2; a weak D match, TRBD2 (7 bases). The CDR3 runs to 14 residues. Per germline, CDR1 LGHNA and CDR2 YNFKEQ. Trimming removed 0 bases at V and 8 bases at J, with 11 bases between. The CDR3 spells CASSQEGGRDEQFF. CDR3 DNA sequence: TGTGCCAGCAGCCAAGAGGGGGGGCGAGATGAGCAGTTCTTC.

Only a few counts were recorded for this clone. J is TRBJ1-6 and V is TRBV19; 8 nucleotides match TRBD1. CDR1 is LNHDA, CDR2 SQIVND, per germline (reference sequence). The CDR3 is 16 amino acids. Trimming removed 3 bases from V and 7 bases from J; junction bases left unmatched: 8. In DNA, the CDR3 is TGTGCCAGTAGTATCCTCGGGACAGGATTAAATTCACCCCTCCACTTT. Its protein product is CASSILGTGLNSPLHF.

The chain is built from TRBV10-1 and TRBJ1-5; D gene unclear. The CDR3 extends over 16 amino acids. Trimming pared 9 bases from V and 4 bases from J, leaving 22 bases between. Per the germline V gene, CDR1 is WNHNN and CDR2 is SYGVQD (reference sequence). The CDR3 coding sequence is TGCGCCAGGCTTCGGGTCTTAGGGATGAGGAATCAGCCCCAGCATTTT. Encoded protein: CARLRVLGMRNQPQHF.